The rows below give T cell receptor beta chains drawn from one sample of a study of blood T cell repertoires in COVID-19. Only in-frame clones appear in the TCRdb table, and some are missing; sequencing was by immunoSEQ multiplex PCR. The profile shows about 350,000 clones, over 80% of them singletons. Sequencing input: peripheral blood. The receptors originated from a young man with COVID-19, enrolled during active disease. The conserved cysteine and the conserved F or W are not part of the CDR3 here.

v_gene	CDR3aa
TRBV5-1	ASSVQEAGGPSEQF
TRBV7-3	ASSLGQPNTGELF
TRBV5-4	ASTSPAGELF
TRBV3-1/TRBV3-2	ASGLWRGDLGEQF
TRBV25-1	ASSGQGAGQPQH
TRBV5-1	ASSPLLETAGYT
TRBV20-1	SARDRGEQF
TRBV27	ASSLQAANYGYT
TRBV4-2	ASSHMGQGGDQPQH
TRBV3-1/TRBV3-2	ASSRDSYYGYT
TRBV4-2	ASSQVTSYPEQF
TRBV30	AWRPQGGLPTNEKLF
TRBV7-2	ASSLGSPVREQY
TRBV2	ASRIGTQGYT
TRBV27	ASSLSSWEEGTDTQY
TRBV5-1	ASSLAGIAGYT
TRBV7-7	ASSAGVGSYEQY
TRBV13	ASSPRELAGELF